Listed below are T cell receptor beta chains from one sample, sequenced in a study of monozygotic twins with inflammatory bowel disease. From its re-call of the 5' RACE reads, TCRdb lists each CDR3 protein once, without DNA. The table for this sample gives around 200,000 distinct CDR3 sequences. Input material: blood. The receptor set was obtained from a human donor with ulcerative colitis or Crohn's disease, or a healthy co-twin of an affected twin (not recorded which). CDR3s include the opening cysteine and the closing phenylalanine or tryptophan.

V: TRBV29-1; length: 16; J: TRBJ2-1; CDR3: CSVVPFVVGTTNEQFF
V: TRBV7-8; length: 16; J: TRBJ2-1; CDR3: CASSPEGVNSYNEQFF
V: TRBV5-1; length: 13; J: TRBJ2-3; CDR3: CASSSTPVDTQYF
V: TRBV3-1; length: 14; J: TRBJ1-1; CDR3: CASSRNTGNTEAFF
V: TRBV3-1; length: 18; J: TRBJ2-6; CDR3: CASRRTQYGSSGANVLTF
V: TRBV12-3/TRBV12-4; length: 15; J: TRBJ2-3; CDR3: CASSSTARGGDTQYF
V: TRBV20-1; length: 14; J: TRBJ2-3; CDR3: CSARSSGSTDTQYF
V: TRBV20-1; length: 13; J: TRBJ2-7; CDR3: CSAASVRAYEQYF
V: TRBV7-9; length: 14; J: TRBJ1-5; CDR3: CASSLETSNQPQHF
V: TRBV12-3/TRBV12-4; length: 18; J: TRBJ2-1; CDR3: CASSETSGGAGFYNEQFF
V: TRBV5-6; length: 15; J: TRBJ2-3; CDR3: CASSLKRSYTDTQYF
V: TRBV12-3/TRBV12-4; length: 11; J: TRBJ2-2; CDR3: CASSFNGELFF
V: TRBV20-1; length: 14; J: TRBJ2-1; CDR3: CSALGGHTANEQFF
V: TRBV20-1; length: 16; J: TRBJ2-2; CDR3: CSAQMGQGSNTGELFF
V: TRBV20-1; length: 14; J: TRBJ2-5; CDR3: CSASPAGGAETQYF
V: TRBV5-1; length: 15; J: TRBJ2-5; CDR3: CASSRSLASGETQYF
V: TRBV25-1; length: 17; J: TRBJ1-4; CDR3: CASSEVRMGGSNEKLFF
V: TRBV15; length: 16; J: TRBJ1-2; CDR3: CATSNMPKPGKGGYTF
V: TRBV5-1; length: 14; J: TRBJ1-3; CDR3: CASSPGHTGNTIYF
V: TRBV11-2; length: 16; J: TRBJ1-3; CDR3: CASSTVYRRSGNTIYF
V: TRBV3-1; length: 18; J: TRBJ2-3; CDR3: CASSQDGQVGGLTDTQYF
V: TRBV5-1; length: 15; J: TRBJ2-1; CDR3: CASSLEYFSYNEQFF
V: TRBV27; length: 14; J: TRBJ2-1; CDR3: CASSSGGASNEQFF
V: TRBV3-1; length: 13; J: TRBJ2-3; CDR3: CASRNWAADTQYF
V: TRBV20-1; length: 14; J: TRBJ1-2; CDR3: CSARLEYSVYGYTF
V: TRBV7-6; length: 15; J: TRBJ2-7; CDR3: CASSLGTYSSYEQYF
V: TRBV27; length: 14; J: TRBJ1-1; CDR3: CASRQTGAAPEAFF
V: TRBV5-1; length: 16; J: TRBJ2-6; CDR3: CASSLEFGSGANVLTF
V: TRBV29-1; length: 11; J: TRBJ2-1; CDR3: CSVELEAEQFF
V: TRBV7-9; length: 14; J: TRBJ1-2; CDR3: CASSLGAGSYGYTF
V: TRBV6-1; length: 16; J: TRBJ2-5; CDR3: CASSPQGTTGTGTQYF
V: TRBV20-1; length: 12; J: TRBJ1-1; CDR3: CSLKRGYTEAFF
V: TRBV5-1; length: 15; J: TRBJ1-5; CDR3: CASSASGGVDQPQHF
V: TRBV7-6; length: 15; J: TRBJ2-7; CDR3: CASSLATGSSYEQYF
V: TRBV20-1; length: 14; J: TRBJ2-1; CDR3: CSARLAGAYNEQFF
V: TRBV11-2; length: 16; J: TRBJ2-2; CDR3: CASSLDYAGNTGELFF
V: TRBV10-3; length: 13; J: TRBJ1-1; CDR3: CAIGKGPNTEAFF
V: TRBV9; length: 15; J: TRBJ2-7; CDR3: CASSAQGLAVDEQYF
V: TRBV6-5; length: 13; J: TRBJ1-2; CDR3: CASRRDRNYGYTF